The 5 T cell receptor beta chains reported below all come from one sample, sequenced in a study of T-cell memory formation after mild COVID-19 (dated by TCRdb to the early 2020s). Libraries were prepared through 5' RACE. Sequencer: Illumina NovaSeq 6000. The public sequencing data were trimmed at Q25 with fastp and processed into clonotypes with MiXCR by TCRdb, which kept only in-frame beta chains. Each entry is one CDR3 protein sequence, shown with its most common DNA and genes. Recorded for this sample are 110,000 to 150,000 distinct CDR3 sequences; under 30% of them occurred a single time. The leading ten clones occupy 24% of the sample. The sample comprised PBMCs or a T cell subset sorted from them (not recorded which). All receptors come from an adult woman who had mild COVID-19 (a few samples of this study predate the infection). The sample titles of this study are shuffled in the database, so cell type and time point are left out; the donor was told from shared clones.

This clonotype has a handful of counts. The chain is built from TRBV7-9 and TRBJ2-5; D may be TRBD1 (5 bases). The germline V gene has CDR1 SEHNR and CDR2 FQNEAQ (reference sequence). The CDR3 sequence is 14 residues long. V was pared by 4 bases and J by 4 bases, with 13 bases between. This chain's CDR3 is CASSSDLGVETQYF. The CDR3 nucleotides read TGTGCCAGCAGCTCGGATTTAGGGGTAGAGACCCAGTACTTC.

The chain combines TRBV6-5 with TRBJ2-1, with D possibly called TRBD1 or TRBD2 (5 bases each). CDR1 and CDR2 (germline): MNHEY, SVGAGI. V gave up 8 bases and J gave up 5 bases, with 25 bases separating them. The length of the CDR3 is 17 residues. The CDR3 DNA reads TGTGCCAGCGGAATCAGGGCTGTGGGAGTGGAGGACAATGAGCAGTTCTTC. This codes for CASGIRAVGVEDNEQFF.

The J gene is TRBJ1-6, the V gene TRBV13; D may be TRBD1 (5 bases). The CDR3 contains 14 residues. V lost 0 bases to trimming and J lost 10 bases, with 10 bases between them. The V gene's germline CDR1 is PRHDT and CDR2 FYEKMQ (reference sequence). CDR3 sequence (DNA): TGTGCCAGCAGCTTAGGAGGGGCCAACTCACCCCTCCACTTT. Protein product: CASSLGGANSPLHF.

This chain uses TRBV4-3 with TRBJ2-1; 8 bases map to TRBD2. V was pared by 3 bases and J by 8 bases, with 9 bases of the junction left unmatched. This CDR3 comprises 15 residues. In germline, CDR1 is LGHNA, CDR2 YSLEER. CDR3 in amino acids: CASSHGLAVRDEQFF. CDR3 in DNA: TGCGCCAGCAGCCATGGACTAGCCGTACGGGATGAGCAGTTCTTC.

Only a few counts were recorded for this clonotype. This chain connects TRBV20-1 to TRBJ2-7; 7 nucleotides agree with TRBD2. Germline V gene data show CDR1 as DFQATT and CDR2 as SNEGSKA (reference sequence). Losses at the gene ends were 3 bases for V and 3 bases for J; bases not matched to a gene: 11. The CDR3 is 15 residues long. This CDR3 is CSASGVRGNFYEQYF. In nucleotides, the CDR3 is TGCAGTGCTAGCGGGGTGCGGGGGAACTTCTACGAGCAGTACTTC.